Detailed here is one TCR beta chain. Original methodology: Amplification from reference gene primers served as the basis for estimated nucleated cell counts. The protocol was immunoSEQ multiplex PCR, while the TCRdb copy is restricted to in-frame clones and leaves out a portion. V, J and clone size are taken as reported in that table, and D and trimming were inferred from the DNA itself. The sample has about 150,000 clones; 87% are singletons. The sample is drawn from a study of blood T cell repertoires in COVID-19. Study in general: Donors in the United States, Italy and Spain gave samples during acute or convalescent COVID-19. From T cells, B-cell-depleted T cells, or PBMCs came the material, which was cDNA or gDNA.

Sequencing was done on a sample of peripheral blood. The receptor's source is a woman aged 60-75 years with active or convalescent COVID-19.

The CDR3 reads CATSRDGDRAEDHTF. The CDR3 region has the DNA TGTGCCACCAGCAGAGATGGGGACAGGGCTGAAGACCACACCTTC. The chain combines TRBV15 with TRBJ1-2; TRBD1 matches at 9 bases. Germline V lookup: CDR1 LNHNV, CDR2 YYDKDF (reference sequence). After removal of 0 bases from V and 12 bases from J, the junction contained 11 bases not matched to a gene. The CDR3 is 15 residues long.